Below are 11 T cell receptor beta chains sequenced from a single sample in a study of early T cells in non-severe SARS-CoV-2 infection. A single record per CDR3 protein comes from TCRdb applying MiXCR to the 5' RACE reads. The sample shows around 71,000 distinct CDR3 sequences, less than 12% of them seen only once. The specimen comprised whole blood, sampled at baseline. The receptors derive from an adult who was a healthcare worker with PCR-confirmed SARS-CoV-2 infection or an uninfected control (not recorded which).

This clonotype was observed at least ten times. The chain recombines TRBV5-5 with TRBJ2-1; D may correspond to TRBD1 or TRBD2 (6 bases each). The CDR3 spans 14 residues. In germline, CDR1 is SGHKS, CDR2 YYEKEE (reference sequence). The ends were cut back, 6 bases at V and 10 bases at J, with 20 bases in the middle. This CDR3 reads CASTIEWGALEQFF. The CDR3 DNA sequence: TGTGCCAGCACTATAGAGTGGGGGGCGCTGGAGCAGTTCTTC. Full variable domain (missing parts from reference TRBV5-5 and TRBJ2-1): DAGVTQSPTHLIKTRGQQVTLRCSPISGHKSVSWYQQVLGQGPQFIFQYYEKEERGRGNFPDRFSARQFPNYSSELNVNALLLGDSALYLCASTIEWGALEQFFGPGTRLTVL.

This clonotype was observed at least ten times. The chain combines TRBV12-3 or TRBV12-4 with TRBJ2-2; no clear D. There are 14 residues in the CDR3. The V and J ends lost 3 bases and 7 bases respectively, with 12 bases between them. CDR3 nucleotide sequence: TGTGCCAGCAGTTTTTTTCGGTCCCACGGGGAGCTGTTTTTT. Amino acids: CASSFFRSHGELFF.

This clonotype has more than one count but fewer than ten. The chain has TRBV29-1 and TRBJ2-1; D perhaps matches TRBD2 (6 bases). This CDR3 is 12 amino acids long. The germline gives CDR1 SQVTM, CDR2 ANQGSEA. The ends were cut back, 6 bases at V and 0 bases at J, with 6 bases in the middle. CDR3: CSVRDSYNEQFF. The CDR3 bases are TGCAGCGTGCGGGACTCCTACAATGAGCAGTTCTTC.

This clonotype was seen at least ten times. The V and J genes are TRBV7-2 and TRBJ2-4; D possibly corresponds to TRBD2 (6 bases). Germline values: CDR1 SGHTA, CDR2 FQGNSA. The CDR3 has 14 amino acids. The V gene lost 4 bases and the J gene lost 8 bases, with 15 bases spanning the gap. CDR3 sequence reads: CASSSPGLKDIQYF. CDR3 nucleotide sequence: TGTGCCAGCAGCTCCCCGGGACTCAAGGACATTCAGTACTTC.

The DNA for the CDR3 is TGTGCCAGCAGCCAGGACAGGGGGAAGGATGAAGCTTTCTTT. Translating gives CASSQDRGKDEAFF. This rearrangement joins TRBV28 to TRBJ1-1, with 10 bases fitting TRBD1. In germline, CDR1 is MDHEN, CDR2 SYDVKM. V shed 6 bases and J 7 bases; nucleotides not matched to a gene: 8. This CDR3 comprises 14 residues. The entire variable domain, with the rest obtained from reference TRBV28 and TRBJ1-1, is as follows: DVKVTQSSRYLVKRTGEKVFLECVQDMDHENMFWYRQDPGLGLRLIYFSYDVKMKEKGDIPEGYSVSREKKERFSLILESASTNQTSMYLCASSQDRGKDEAFFGQGTRLTVV.

The rearrangement uses TRBV7-7 and TRBJ2-5, with D possibly being TRBD2 (5 bases). From germline, CDR1 is SSHAT and CDR2 FNYEAQ (reference sequence). The CDR3 consists of 11 residues. The CDR3 spells CATGLGETQYF. The CDR3 coding sequence is TGTGCAACCGGACTGGGAGAGACCCAGTACTTC.

This clonotype came up a few times. CDR3: CASTELNTEAFF. For the CDR3, the DNA is TGTGCCAGCACGGAGTTGAACACTGAAGCTTTCTTT. This chain uses TRBV28 with TRBJ1-1; unclear D gene. Germline values: CDR1 MDHEN, CDR2 SYDVKM. V shed 7 bases and J shed 0 bases, with 6 bases lying between them. CDR3 length: 12 amino acids.

This clonotype has ten or more counts. The chain combines TRBV5-6 with TRBJ1-4, with D possibly being TRBD1 (6 bases). The CDR3 extends over 14 amino acids. CDR1 and CDR2 from the germline V gene are SGHDT and YYEEEE. V dropped 1 base and J dropped 5 bases, with 9 bases sitting between them. CDR3 residues: CASSLTGKNEKLFF. CDR3 bases: TGTGCCAGCAGCTTGACAGGGAAGAATGAAAAACTGTTTTTT.

This rearrangement joins TRBV27 to TRBJ2-5, with D perhaps TRBD2 (6 bases). The CDR3 covers 15 residues. The V end was cut by 0 bases, the J end by 2 bases, with 10 bases between. From germline, CDR1 is MNHEY and CDR2 SMNVEV (reference sequence). For the CDR3, the DNA is TGTGCCAGCAGTTTATCTCCAGGGACTCAAGAGACCCAGTACTTC. It specifies CASSLSPGTQETQYF.

This clonotype was recorded a few times. The chain carries TRBV20-1 and TRBJ1-4; D possibly corresponds to TRBD1 (5 bases). The CDR3 length is 15 residues. Germline CDR1 reads DFQATT; CDR2 reads SNEGSKA (reference sequence). The V gene lost 4 bases and the J gene lost 4 bases, with 16 bases spanning the gap. The CDR3 DNA reads TGCAGTGCTACCCGTAAAGGGAGGGGTAATGAAAAACTGTTTTTT. Translating gives CSATRKGRGNEKLFF.

The chain is built from TRBV6-5 and TRBJ2-5; 7 bases are shared with TRBD2. The CDR3 is 15 amino acids. Germline CDR1 is MNHEY and CDR2 is SVGAGI. V shed 4 bases and J 1 base; nucleotides not matched to a gene: 6. The CDR3 is CASSSRVAGQETQYF. CDR3 DNA sequence: TGTGCCAGCAGTTCACGGGTAGCGGGCCAAGAGACCCAGTACTTC.